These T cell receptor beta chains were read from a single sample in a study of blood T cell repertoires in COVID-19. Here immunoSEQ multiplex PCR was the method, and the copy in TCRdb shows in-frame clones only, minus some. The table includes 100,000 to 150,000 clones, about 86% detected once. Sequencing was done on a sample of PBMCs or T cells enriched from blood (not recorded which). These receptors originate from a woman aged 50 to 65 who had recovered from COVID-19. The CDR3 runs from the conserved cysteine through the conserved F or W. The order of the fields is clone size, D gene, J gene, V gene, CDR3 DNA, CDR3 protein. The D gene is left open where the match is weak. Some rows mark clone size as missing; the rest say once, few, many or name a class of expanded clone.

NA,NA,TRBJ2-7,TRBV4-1,TGCGCCAGCAGCCAAGACTCCGAGCAGTACTTC,CASSQDSEQYF
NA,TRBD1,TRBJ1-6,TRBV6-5,TGTGCCAGCACCCGGGACAGGGGTTCACCCCTCCACTTT,CASTRDRGSPLHF
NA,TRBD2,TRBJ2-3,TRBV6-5,TGTGCCAGCAGTTTCAACCATCTAGCGGGGCTTTTCACGCAGTATTTT,CASSFNHLAGLFTQYF
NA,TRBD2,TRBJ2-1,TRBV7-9,TGTGCCAGCAGCTTAGGGCTAGCGGGGATCAATGAGCAGTTCTTC,CASSLGLAGINEQFF
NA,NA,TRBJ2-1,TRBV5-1,TGCGCCAGCAGCTTAGAGTTCGCCTCCTACAATGAGCAGTTCTTC,CASSLEFASYNEQFF
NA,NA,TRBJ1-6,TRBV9,TGTGCCAGCAGCGTTTCCACGAGCTCCTATAATTCACCCCTCCACTTT,CASSVSTSSYNSPLHF
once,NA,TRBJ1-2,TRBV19,TGTGCCAGTAGTCCTCTTCCGGCGGGGAGCTATGGCTACACCTTC,CASSPLPAGSYGYTF
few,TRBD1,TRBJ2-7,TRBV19,TGTGCCAGTAGTCCTGGACAGGCGACCCGCGAGCAGTACTTC,CASSPGQATREQYF
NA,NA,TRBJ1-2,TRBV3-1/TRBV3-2,TGTGCCAGCAGCCAAGAGTTTTCGGGTGGCTATGGCTACACCTTC,CASSQEFSGGYGYTF
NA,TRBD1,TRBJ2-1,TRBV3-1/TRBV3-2,TGTGCCAGCACCCCAGGGGGCACCCAGAATGAGCAGTTCTTC,CASTPGGTQNEQFF
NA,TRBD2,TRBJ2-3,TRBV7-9,TGTGCCAGCAGCTTGGCGACTAGCGGGGCCCTCCCAGATACGCAGTATTTT,CASSLATSGALPDTQYF
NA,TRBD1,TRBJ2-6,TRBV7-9,TGTGCCAGCAGCGCGAGGACAGGGTCCTCCTCTGGGGCCAACGTCCTGACTTTC,CASSARTGSSSGANVLTF
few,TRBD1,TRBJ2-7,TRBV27,TGTGCCAGCAGTTTGAAGGGGGCGTACGAGCAGTACTTC,CASSLKGAYEQYF
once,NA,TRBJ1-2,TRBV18,TGTGCCAGCTCACCACCGTCGGAGGGGAACTATGGCTACACCTTC,CASSPPSEGNYGYTF
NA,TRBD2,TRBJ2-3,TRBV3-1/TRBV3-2,TGTGCCAGCAGCCAGAGGCGGGGGACCTCGGATACGCAGTATTTT,CASSQRRGTSDTQYF
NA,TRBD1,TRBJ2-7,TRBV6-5,TGTGCCAGCAGTTACTCCAAGATGGGACAGGGGGGCGAGCAGTACTTC,CASSYSKMGQGGEQYF
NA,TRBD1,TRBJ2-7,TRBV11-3,TGTGCCAGCAGCTTCTCGGGGACAGGGGCCTACGAGCAGTACTTC,CASSFSGTGAYEQYF
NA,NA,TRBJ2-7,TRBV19,TGTGCCAGTAGTTTCACCGACAGTTACTACGAGCAGTACTTC,CASSFTDSYYEQYF
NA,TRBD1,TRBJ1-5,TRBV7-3,TGTGCCAGCAGTGACACCGGGGACAGGGGACAGCCCCAGCATTTT,CASSDTGDRGQPQHF
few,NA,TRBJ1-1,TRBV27,TGTGCCAGCCGGAGGAACACTGAAGCTTTCTTT,CASRRNTEAFF
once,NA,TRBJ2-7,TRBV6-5,TGTGCCAGCAGTTACTCCCGGACAGATACCGGCGAGCAGTACTTC,CASSYSRTDTGEQYF
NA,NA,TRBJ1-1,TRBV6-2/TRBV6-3,TGTGCCAGCAGTGACTGGGCCGGAAATACTGAAGCTTTCTTT,CASSDWAGNTEAFF
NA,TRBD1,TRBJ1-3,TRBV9,TGTGCCAGCAGCGTGGGACAGGGGACGGCTGGAAACACCATATATTTT,CASSVGQGTAGNTIYF
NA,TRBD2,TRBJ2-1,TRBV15,TGTGCCACCAGACCGGGACTAGCCCGAGGAGAGCAGTTCTTC,CATRPGLARGEQFF
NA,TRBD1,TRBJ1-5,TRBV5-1,TGCGCCAGCAGCTTGGAGACAGGGCGAGATCAGCCCCAGCATTTT,CASSLETGRDQPQHF
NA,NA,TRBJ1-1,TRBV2,TGTGCCAGCAGCGCGAACAGGAACACTGAAGCTTTCTTT,CASSANRNTEAFF
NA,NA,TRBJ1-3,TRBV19,TGTGCCAGTAGTATAATGGGACTTAACTCTGGAAACACCATATATTTT,CASSIMGLNSGNTIYF
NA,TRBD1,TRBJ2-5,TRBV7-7,TGTGCTAGCAGCTTAGACCGACAGGGGGCCAGGGAGACCCAGTACTTC,CASSLDRQGARETQYF
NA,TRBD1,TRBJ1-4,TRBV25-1,TGTGCCAGCAGTGTATTGTACACCGGGACAGAGGATGAAAAACTGTTTTTT,CASSVLYTGTEDEKLFF
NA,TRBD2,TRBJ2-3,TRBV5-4,TGTGCCAGCAGCTTGGTGCTGCGGGGGGGCCGGGCAGATACGCAGTATTTT,CASSLVLRGGRADTQYF
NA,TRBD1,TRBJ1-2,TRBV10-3,TGTGCCATCACCTGGGACAGAGTTTATGGCTACACCTTC,CAITWDRVYGYTF
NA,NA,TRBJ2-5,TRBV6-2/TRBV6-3,TGTGCCAGCAGTCCAAGATTAACTCAAAGCCAAGAGACCCAGTACTTC,CASSPRLTQSQETQYF
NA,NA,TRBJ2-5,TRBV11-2,TGTGCCAGCAGCCTAACAGGACAACGCCAAGAGACCCAGTACTTC,CASSLTGQRQETQYF
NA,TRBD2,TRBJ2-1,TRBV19,TGTGCCAGTAGTCCTAGGGCTAGCGGGGGTTACAATGAGCAGTTCTTC,CASSPRASGGYNEQFF
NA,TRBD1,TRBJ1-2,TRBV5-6,TGTGCCAGCAGCTTTGACAGGGACTCTGGCTACACCTTC,CASSFDRDSGYTF
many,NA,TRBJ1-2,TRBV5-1,TGCGCCAGCAGCTTATCGTCAGGGGCGAACTATGGCTACACCTTC,CASSLSSGANYGYTF
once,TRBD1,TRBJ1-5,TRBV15,TGTGCCACCAGCCCCCTCGGGGACAGGGATTTACATCAGCCCCAGCATTTT,CATSPLGDRDLHQPQHF
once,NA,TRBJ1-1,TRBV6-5,TGTGCCAGCAGTTACTCAACCGGCACTGAAGCTTTCTTT,CASSYSTGTEAFF
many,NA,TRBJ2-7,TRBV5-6,TGTGCCAGCAGCTTGGTCCAGGGGCCCTACGAGCAGTACTTC,CASSLVQGPYEQYF
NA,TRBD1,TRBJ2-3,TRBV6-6,TGTGCCAGCAGCCGCGGACAGGGCAGCACAGATACGCAGTATTTT,CASSRGQGSTDTQYF
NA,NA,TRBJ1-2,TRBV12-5,TGTGCTAGTGGTTGGTCCGGACAGTCGAATATCTATGGCTACACCTTC,CASGWSGQSNIYGYTF
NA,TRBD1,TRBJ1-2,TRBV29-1,TGCAGCGTCCGGGGGACAGGGGACTATGGCTACACCTTC,CSVRGTGDYGYTF
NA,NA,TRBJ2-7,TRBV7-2,TGTGCCAGCAGCTTAGTGGCAGGGGCTATGGGATACGAGCAGTACTTC,CASSLVAGAMGYEQYF
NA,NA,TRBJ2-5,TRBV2,TGTGCCAGCAAAACAGGGGCGGGAGGGACCCAGTACTTC,CASKTGAGGTQYF
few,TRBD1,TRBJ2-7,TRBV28,TGTGCCAGCAGTTTACCCTCCAGGGGGCTGGGTTACGAGCAGTACTTC,CASSLPSRGLGYEQYF
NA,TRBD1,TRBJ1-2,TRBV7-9,TGTGCCAGCAGACTCTCCGGGACAGGGGCCTTCTATGGCTACACCTTC,CASRLSGTGAFYGYTF
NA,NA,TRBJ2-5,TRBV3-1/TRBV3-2,TGTGCCAGCAGCCAACAGGGGACCCAGTACTTC,CASSQQGTQYF
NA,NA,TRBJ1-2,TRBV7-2,TGTGCCAGCAGCTATGAGGGAGGGGGGTATGGCTACACCTTC,CASSYEGGGYGYTF
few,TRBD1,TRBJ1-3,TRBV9,TGTGCCAGCAGCTTCTCGGGACAGTCTGGAAACACCATATATTTT,CASSFSGQSGNTIYF
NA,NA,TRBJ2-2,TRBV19,TGTGCCAGTAGTTTCCGAGTATCCGGGGAGCTGTTTTTT,CASSFRVSGELFF
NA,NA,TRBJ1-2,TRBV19,TGTGCCAGTAGTGGCCTTAAGCGAGCTAACTATGGCTACACCTTC,CASSGLKRANYGYTF
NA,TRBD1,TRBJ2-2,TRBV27,TGTGCCAGCAGCTTGAACCGGGACAGGGTGTTTACCGGGGAGCTGTTTTTT,CASSLNRDRVFTGELFF
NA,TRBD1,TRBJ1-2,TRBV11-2,TGTGCCAGCAGCTGGGACAGGGCGGACTATGGCTACACCTTC,CASSWDRADYGYTF
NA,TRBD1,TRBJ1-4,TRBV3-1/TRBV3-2,TGTGCCAGCAGCGGCGGGGACAGGGGAACCACTAATGAAAAACTGTTTTTT,CASSGGDRGTTNEKLFF